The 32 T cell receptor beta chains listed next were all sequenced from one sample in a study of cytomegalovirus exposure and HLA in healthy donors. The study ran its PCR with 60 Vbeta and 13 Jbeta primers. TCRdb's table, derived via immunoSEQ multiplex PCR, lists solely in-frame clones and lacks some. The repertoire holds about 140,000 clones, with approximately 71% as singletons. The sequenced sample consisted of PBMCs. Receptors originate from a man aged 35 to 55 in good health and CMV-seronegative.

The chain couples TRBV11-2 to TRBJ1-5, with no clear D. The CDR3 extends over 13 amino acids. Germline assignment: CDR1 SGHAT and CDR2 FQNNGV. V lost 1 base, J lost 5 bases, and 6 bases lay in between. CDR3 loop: CASSLVQDQPQHF. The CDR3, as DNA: TGTGCCAGCAGCTTAGTCCAGGATCAGCCCCAGCATTTT.

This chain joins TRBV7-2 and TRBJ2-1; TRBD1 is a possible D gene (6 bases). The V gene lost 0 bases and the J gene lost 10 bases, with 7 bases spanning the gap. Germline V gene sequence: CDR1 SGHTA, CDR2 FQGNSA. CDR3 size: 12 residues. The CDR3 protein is CASSLARGEQFF. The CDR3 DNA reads TGTGCCAGCAGCTTAGCCAGGGGCGAGCAGTTCTTC.

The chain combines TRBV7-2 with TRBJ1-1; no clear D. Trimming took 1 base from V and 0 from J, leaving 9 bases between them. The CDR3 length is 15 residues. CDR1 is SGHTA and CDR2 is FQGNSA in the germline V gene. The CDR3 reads CASSLDLVLNTEAFF. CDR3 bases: TGTGCCAGCAGCTTAGATTTAGTCTTGAACACTGAAGCTTTCTTT.

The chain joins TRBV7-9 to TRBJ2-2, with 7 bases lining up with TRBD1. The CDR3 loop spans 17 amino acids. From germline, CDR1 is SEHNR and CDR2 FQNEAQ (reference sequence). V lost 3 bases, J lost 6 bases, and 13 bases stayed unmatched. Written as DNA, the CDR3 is TGTGCCAGCAGCTTCCCCCGGCGACAGGGTCGGGCCGGGGAGCTGTTTTTT. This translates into CASSFPRRQGRAGELFF.

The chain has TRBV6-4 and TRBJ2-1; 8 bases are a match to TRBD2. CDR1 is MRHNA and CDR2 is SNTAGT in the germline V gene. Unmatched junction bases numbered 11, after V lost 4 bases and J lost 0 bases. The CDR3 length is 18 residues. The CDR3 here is CASSGGGGPTSSYNEQFF. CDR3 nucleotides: TGTGCCAGCAGTGGAGGCGGGGGGCCTACTAGCTCCTACAATGAGCAGTTCTTC.

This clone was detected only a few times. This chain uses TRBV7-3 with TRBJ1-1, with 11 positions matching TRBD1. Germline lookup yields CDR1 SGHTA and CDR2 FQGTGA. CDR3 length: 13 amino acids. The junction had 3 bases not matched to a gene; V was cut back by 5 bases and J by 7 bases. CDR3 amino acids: CASSRTGGGEAFF. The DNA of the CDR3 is TGTGCCAGCAGCCGGACAGGGGGCGGTGAAGCTTTCTTT.

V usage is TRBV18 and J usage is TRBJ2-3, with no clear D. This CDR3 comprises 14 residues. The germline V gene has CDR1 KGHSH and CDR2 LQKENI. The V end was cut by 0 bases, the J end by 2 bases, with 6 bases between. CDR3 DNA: TGTGCCAGCTCACCACCTGGCCTCACAGATACGCAGTATTTT. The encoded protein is CASSPPGLTDTQYF.

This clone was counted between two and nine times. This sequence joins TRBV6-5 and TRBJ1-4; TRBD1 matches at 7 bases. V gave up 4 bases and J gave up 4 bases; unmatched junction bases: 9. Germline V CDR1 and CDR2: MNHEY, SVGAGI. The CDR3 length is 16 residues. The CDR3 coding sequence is TGTGCCAGCAGTTCTCCATGGACAGGCGGTAATGAAAAACTGTTTTTT. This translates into CASSSPWTGGNEKLFF.

This chain's CDR3 is CASSLTGWGPEKETQYF. In DNA form, the CDR3 reads TGCGCCAGCAGCTTGACGGGATGGGGGCCTGAAAAAGAGACCCAGTACTTC. The chain carries TRBV5-1 and TRBJ2-5; D might be TRBD1 (6 bases). The germline CDR1 and CDR2 sequences are SGHRS and YFSETQ. Trimming removed 1 base at V and 3 bases at J, with 19 bases between. The CDR3 is 17 residues long.

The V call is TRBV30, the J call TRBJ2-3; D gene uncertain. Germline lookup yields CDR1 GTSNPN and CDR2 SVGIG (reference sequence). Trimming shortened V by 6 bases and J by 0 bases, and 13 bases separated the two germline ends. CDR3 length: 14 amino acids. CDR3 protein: CACPAVLSTDTQYF. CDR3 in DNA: TGTGCCTGCCCCGCGGTCCTAAGCACAGATACGCAGTATTTT. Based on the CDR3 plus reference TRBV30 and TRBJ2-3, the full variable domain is SQTIHQWPATLVQPVGSPLSLECTVEGTSNPNLYWYRQAAGRGLQLLFYSVGIGQISSEVPQNLSASRPQDRQFILSSKKLLLSDSGFYLCACPAVLSTDTQYFGPGTRLTVL.

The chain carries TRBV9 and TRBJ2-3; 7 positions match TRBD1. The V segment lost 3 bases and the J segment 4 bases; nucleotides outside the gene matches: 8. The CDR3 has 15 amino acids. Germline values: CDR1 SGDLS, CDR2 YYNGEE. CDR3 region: CASSADRVGADTQYF. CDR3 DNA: TGTGCCAGCAGCGCCGACAGGGTGGGGGCAGATACGCAGTATTTT.

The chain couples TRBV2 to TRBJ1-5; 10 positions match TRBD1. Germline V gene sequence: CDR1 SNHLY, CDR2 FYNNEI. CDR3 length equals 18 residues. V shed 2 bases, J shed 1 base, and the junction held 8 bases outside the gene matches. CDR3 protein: CASSEWDRGLRSNQPQHF. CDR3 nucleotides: TGTGCCAGCAGTGAATGGGACAGGGGACTTCGGAGCAATCAGCCCCAGCATTTT.

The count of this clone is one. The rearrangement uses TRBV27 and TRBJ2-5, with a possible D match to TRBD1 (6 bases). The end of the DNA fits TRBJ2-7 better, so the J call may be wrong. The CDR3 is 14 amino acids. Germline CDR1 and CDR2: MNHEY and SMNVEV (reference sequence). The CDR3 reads CASRQQGRSYEQYF. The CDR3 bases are TGTGCCAGCAGACAACAGGGCAGGTCCTACGAGCAGTACTTC.

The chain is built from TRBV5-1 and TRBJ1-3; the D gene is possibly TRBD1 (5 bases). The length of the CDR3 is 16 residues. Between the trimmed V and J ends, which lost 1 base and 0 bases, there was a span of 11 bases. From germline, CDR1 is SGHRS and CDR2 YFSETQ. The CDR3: CASSLFGRGSGNTIYF. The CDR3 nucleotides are TGCGCCAGCAGCTTGTTCGGGAGGGGCTCTGGAAACACCATATATTTT. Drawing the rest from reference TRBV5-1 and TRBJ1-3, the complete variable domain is KAGVTQTPRYLIKTRGQQVTLSCSPISGHRSVSWYQQTPGQGLQFLFEYFSETQRNKGNFPGRFSGRQFSNSRSEMNVSTLELGDSALYLCASSLFGRGSGNTIYFGEGSWLTVV.

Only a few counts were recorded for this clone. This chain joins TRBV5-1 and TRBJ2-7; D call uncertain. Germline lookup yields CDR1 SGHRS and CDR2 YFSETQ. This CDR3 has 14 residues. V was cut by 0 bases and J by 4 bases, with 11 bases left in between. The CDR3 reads CASSLGDNRYEQYF. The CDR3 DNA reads TGCGCCAGCAGCTTGGGTGATAACAGATACGAGCAGTACTTC.

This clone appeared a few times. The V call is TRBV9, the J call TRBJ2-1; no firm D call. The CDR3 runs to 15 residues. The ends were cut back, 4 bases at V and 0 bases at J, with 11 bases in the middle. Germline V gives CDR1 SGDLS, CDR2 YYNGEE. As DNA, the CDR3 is TGTGCCAGCAGCCCCCAGGCGAGCTCCTACAATGAGCAGTTCTTC. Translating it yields CASSPQASSYNEQFF. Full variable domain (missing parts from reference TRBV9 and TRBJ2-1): DSGVTQTPKHLITATGQRVTLRCSPRSGDLSVYWYQQSLDQGLQFLIQYYNGEERAKGNILERFSAQQFPDLHSELNLSSLELGDSALYFCASSPQASSYNEQFFGPGTRLTVL.

CDR3 sequence (DNA): TGTGCCAGCAGCTTCGGGGGACAGGGAACTGAAGCTTTCTTT. Protein sequence: CASSFGGQGTEAFF. This chain joins TRBV11-3 and TRBJ1-1; 9 bases fit TRBD1. The CDR3 is 14 residues long. The V gene's germline CDR1 is SGHNT and CDR2 YENEEA. V lost 3 bases and J lost 5; bases outside the gene matches: 4.

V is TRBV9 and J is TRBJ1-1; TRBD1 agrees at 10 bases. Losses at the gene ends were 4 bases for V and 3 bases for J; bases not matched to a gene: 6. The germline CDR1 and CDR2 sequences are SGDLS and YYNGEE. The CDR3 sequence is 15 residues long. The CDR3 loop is CASSSRQGADTEAFF. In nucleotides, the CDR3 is TGTGCCAGCAGCAGCCGACAGGGGGCGGACACTGAAGCTTTCTTT.

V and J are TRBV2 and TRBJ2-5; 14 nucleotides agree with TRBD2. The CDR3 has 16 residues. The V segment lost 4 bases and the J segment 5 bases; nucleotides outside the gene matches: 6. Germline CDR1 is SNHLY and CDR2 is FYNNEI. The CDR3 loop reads CASSVRTSGGRETQYF. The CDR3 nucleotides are TGTGCCAGCAGTGTGAGGACTAGCGGGGGGCGGGAGACCCAGTACTTC.

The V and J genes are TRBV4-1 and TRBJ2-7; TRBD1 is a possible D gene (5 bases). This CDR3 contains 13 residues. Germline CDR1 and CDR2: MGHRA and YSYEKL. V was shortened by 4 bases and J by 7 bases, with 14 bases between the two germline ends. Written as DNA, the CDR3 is TGCGCCAGCAGCCTCGCCATCGACAGAGAGCAGTACTTC. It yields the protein CASSLAIDREQYF.

The CDR3 protein is CASSAGQAYEQYF. CDR3 in DNA: TGTGCCAGCAGCGCAGGACAGGCCTACGAGCAGTACTTC. This chain connects TRBV5-6 to TRBJ2-7; 7 positions agree with TRBD1. The CDR3 has 13 amino acids. Unmatched junction bases numbered 3, after V lost 4 bases and J lost 2 bases. Germline V lookup: CDR1 SGHDT, CDR2 YYEEEE.

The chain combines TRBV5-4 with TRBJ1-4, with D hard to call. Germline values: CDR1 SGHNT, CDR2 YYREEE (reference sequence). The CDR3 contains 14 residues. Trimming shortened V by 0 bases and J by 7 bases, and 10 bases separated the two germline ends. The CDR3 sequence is CASSLVPAGEKLFF. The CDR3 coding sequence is TGTGCCAGCAGCTTGGTCCCGGCGGGTGAAAAACTGTTTTTT.

The DNA of the CDR3 is TGTGCCAGCAGCTCTAACAGGGTTTCCGAGCAGTACTTC. Translation: CASSSNRVSEQYF. This rearrangement joins TRBV7-8 to TRBJ2-7; D might be TRBD1 (6 bases). Germline loops: CDR1 SGHVS, CDR2 FQNEAQ. The CDR3 consists of 13 residues. The V end lost 4 bases, the J end lost 6 bases, and 13 bases lay between the germline ends.

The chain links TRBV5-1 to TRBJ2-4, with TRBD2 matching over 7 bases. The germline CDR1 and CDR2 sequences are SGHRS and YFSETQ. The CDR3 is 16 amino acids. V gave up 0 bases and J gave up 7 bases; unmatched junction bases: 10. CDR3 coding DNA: TGCGCCAGCAGCTTGGACGCTGCGGGGGAGATGAACATTCAGTACTTC. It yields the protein CASSLDAAGEMNIQYF.

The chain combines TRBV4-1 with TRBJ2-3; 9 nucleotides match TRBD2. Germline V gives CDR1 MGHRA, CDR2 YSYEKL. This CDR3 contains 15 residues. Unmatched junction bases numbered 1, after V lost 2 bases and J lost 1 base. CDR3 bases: TGCGCCAGCAGCCAACCTAGCGGGGGCACAGATACGCAGTATTTT. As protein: CASSQPSGGTDTQYF.

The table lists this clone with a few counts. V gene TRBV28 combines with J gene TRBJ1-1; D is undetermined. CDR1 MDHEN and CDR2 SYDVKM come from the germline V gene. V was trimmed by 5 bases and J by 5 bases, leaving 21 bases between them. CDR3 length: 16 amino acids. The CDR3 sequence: CASSPTGLLGYTEAFF. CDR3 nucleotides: TGTGCCAGCAGTCCCACTGGACTTTTGGGTTATACTGAAGCTTTCTTT.

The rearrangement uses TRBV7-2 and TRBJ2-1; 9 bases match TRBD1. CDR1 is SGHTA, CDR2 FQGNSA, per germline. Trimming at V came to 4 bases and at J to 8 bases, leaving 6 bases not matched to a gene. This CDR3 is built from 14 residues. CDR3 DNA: TGTGCCAGCAGCTCCCAGGGACAGGGCTATGAGCAGTTCTTC. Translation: CASSSQGQGYEQFF. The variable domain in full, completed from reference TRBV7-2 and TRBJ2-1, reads GAGVSQSPSNKVTEKGKDVELRCDPISGHTALYWYRQSLGQGLEFLIYFQGNSAPDKSGLPSDRFSAERTGGSVSTLTIQRTQQEDSAVYLCASSSQGQGYEQFFGPGTRLTVL.

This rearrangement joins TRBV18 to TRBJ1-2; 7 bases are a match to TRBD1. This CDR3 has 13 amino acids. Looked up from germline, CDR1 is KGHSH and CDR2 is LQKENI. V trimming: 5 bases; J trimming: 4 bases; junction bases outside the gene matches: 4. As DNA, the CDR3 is TGTGCCAGCTCAGGGACAGTTCTCTATGGCTACACCTTC. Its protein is CASSGTVLYGYTF.

The CDR3 reads CSRDRDKTEAFF. The CDR3 DNA reads TGCTCCCGGGACAGGGACAAAACTGAAGCTTTCTTT. The chain combines TRBV23-1 with TRBJ1-1, with 9 bases that match TRBD1. TRBV23-1 is identified as an open reading frame with a role that is uncertain. There are 12 residues in the CDR3.

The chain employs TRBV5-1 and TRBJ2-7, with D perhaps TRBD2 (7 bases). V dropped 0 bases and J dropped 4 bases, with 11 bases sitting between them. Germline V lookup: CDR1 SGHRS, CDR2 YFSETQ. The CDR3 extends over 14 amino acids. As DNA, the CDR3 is TGCGCCAGCAGCTTGGTCGCGGGGGCTTACGAGCAGTACTTC. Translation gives CASSLVAGAYEQYF.

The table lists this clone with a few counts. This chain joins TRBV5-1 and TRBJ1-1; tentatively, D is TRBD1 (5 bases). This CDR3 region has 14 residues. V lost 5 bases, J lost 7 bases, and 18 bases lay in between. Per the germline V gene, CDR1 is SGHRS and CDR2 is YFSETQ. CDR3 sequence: CASRTQPGGVEAFF. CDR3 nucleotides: TGCGCCAGCAGGACACAACCCGGGGGGGTTGAAGCTTTCTTT.

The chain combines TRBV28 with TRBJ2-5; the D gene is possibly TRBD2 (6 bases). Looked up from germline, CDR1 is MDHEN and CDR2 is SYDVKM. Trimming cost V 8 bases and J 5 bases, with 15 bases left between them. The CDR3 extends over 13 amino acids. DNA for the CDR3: TGTGCCAGCGGGGACTCCCGGACGGAGACCCAGTACTTC. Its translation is CASGDSRTETQYF.